Shown below are 20 T cell receptor beta chains from a single sample sequenced in a study of sequential checkpoint blockade in melanoma. Clones were read by immunoSEQ multiplex PCR, and TCRdb kept only the in-frame ones, dropping some. In the table there are a few thousand clones, over 25% of which are singletons. The treatment is: randomized to nivolumab then ipilimumab (arm A) or the reverse (arm B). Sequenced material: tumor tissue (inferred from file names), taken from a patient given nivolumab and ipilimumab in sequence. The receptors shown here come from a human donor with melanoma.

This clone was picked up a small number of times. The chain links TRBV11-3 to TRBJ1-2; D is uncertain. Deletions cut 1 base from V and 8 bases from J, with 17 bases between. The CDR3 contains 15 residues. Germline CDR1 and CDR2: SGHNT and YENEEA. CDR3 in DNA: TGTGCCAGCAGCTTAGTGGAGAAACCCACGGGAGGCTACACCTTC. It translates to CASSLVEKPTGGYTF.

The genes are TRBV6-8 and TRBJ2-7; unclear D gene. Deletions cut 6 bases from V and 6 bases from J, with 15 bases between. The CDR3 has 13 amino acids. CDR1 is MNHGY, CDR2 SAAAGT, per germline. CDR3 sequence: CASSKPDKPEQYF. CDR3 nucleotides: TGTGCCAGCAGCAAACCAGACAAACCCGAGCAGTACTTC.

The chain combines TRBV7-2 with TRBJ2-7; 7 bases agree with TRBD2. The CDR3 consists of 15 residues. Germline CDR1 SGHTA, CDR2 FQGNSA. Trimming removed 2 bases from V and 0 bases from J; junction bases left unmatched: 4. For the CDR3, the DNA is TGTGCCAGCAGCTTAACGGGGGACTACTCCTACGAGCAGTACTTC. Translating it yields CASSLTGDYSYEQYF.

As for this clone: The junction departs from germline at one end; a sequencing error may be responsible. This chain joins TRBV11-3 and TRBJ2-7, with D tentatively TRBD1 or TRBD2 (7 bases each). Germline CDR1 SGHNT, CDR2 YENEEA. The CDR3 totals 14 residues. The CDR3 DNA follows: TGTGCCAGCACCTTAACAGGGGAGGGGTACGAGCAGTACTTC. Protein sequence: CASTLTGEGYEQYF.

V and J are TRBV18 and TRBJ2-1; weak D call: TRBD2 (6 bases). The V gene lost 8 bases and the J gene lost 5 bases, with 19 bases spanning the gap. Germline V gene data show CDR1 as KGHSH and CDR2 as LQKENI. This CDR3 comprises 15 residues. The CDR3 DNA is TGTGCCAGCCCGGAACCGGGACTGGCCCACAATGAGCAGTTCTTC. Its protein is CASPEPGLAHNEQFF.

This clone was detected a few times. The chain uses TRBV6-8 and TRBJ2-1, with D possibly matching TRBD2 (5 bases). Per germline, CDR1 MNHGY and CDR2 SAAAGT. V was cut by 2 bases and J by 6 bases, with 5 bases left in between. This CDR3 has 12 residues. The DNA of the CDR3 is TGTGCCAGCAGTTACGCGGGCAATGAGCAGTTCTTC. Its translation: CASSYAGNEQFF.

The V gene is TRBV30, the J gene TRBJ2-3, with D perhaps matching TRBD1 (6 bases). V lost 1 base and J lost 1, with 6 bases in between. Germline assignment: CDR1 GTSNPN and CDR2 SVGIG (reference sequence). The CDR3 sequence is 13 residues long. The chain's CDR3 is CAWSGGRTDTQYF. CDR3 coding DNA: TGTGCCTGGAGTGGGGGGCGCACAGATACGCAGTATTTT.

This clone was detected a few times. The chain combines TRBV9 with TRBJ2-7; D is perhaps TRBD1 or TRBD2 (5 bases each). Germline CDR1 reads SGDLS; CDR2 reads YYNGEE. This CDR3 comprises 14 residues. Trimming removed 4 bases from V and 0 bases from J, with 11 bases in between. CDR3 coding DNA: TGTGCCAGCAGCAACGGGGCTAACTCCTACGAGCAGTACTTC. Amino acids: CASSNGANSYEQYF.

The CDR3 protein is CASTEWGGRYDTQYF. CDR3 nucleotides: TGTGCCAGTACTGAATGGGGCGGGAGGTATGATACGCAGTATTTT. This sequence joins TRBV19 and TRBJ2-3, with 8 bases identical to TRBD2. Germline trimming cut 7 bases from V and 6 bases from J; bases unmatched to any gene: 12. Germline CDR1 reads LNHDA; CDR2 reads SQIVND (reference sequence). CDR3 size: 15 residues.

The chain is built from TRBV6-8 and TRBJ1-2; TRBD1 matches at 7 bases. Unmatched junction bases numbered 10, after V lost 4 bases and J lost 8 bases. Germline V CDR1 and CDR2: MNHGY, SAAAGT. The CDR3 runs to 14 residues. The chain's CDR3 is CASSSVRQGNGYTF. CDR3 coding DNA: TGTGCCAGCAGTTCCGTCAGACAGGGAAACGGCTACACCTTC.

This chain connects TRBV25-1 to TRBJ1-2, with D uncertain. The V and J ends lost 2 bases and 7 bases respectively, with 14 bases between them. The V gene's germline CDR1 is MGHDK and CDR2 SYGVNS. The CDR3 extends over 14 amino acids. As DNA, the CDR3 is TGTGCCAGCAGTGAAATTACTGGTATTGGTGGCTACACCTTC. Translated, it gives CASSEITGIGGYTF.

This clone is deemed large. V usage is TRBV4-1 and J usage is TRBJ1-3; the D gene is possibly TRBD1 (5 bases). Germline lookup yields CDR1 MGHRA and CDR2 YSYEKL. The V gene lost 1 base and the J gene lost 0 bases, with 16 bases spanning the gap. The CDR3 has 18 amino acids. DNA of the CDR3: TGCGCCAGCAGCCAAGCTAGACTGGGGCCCCTCTCTGGAAACACCATATATTTT. Amino acid sequence: CASSQARLGPLSGNTIYF.

V usage is TRBV27 and J usage is TRBJ2-3; D uncertain. Germline CDR1 reads MNHEY; CDR2 reads SMNVEV (reference sequence). This CDR3 spans 12 amino acids. V lost 6 bases and J lost 10, with 14 bases in between. CDR3 loop: CASSPTGYAQYF. The DNA of the CDR3 is TGTGCCAGCAGCCCGACTGGTTATGCGCAGTATTTT.

By share, this clone ranks as medium-sized. The chain carries TRBV6-8 and TRBJ1-2, with no clear D. Between the trimmed V and J ends, which lost 10 bases and 7 bases, there was a span of 22 bases. The CDR3 has 14 amino acids. CDR1 is MNHGY, CDR2 SAAAGT, per germline. The CDR3 region has the DNA TGTGCCATCAACGAGGGTTCCACGGGGTCTGGCTACACCTTC. This translates into CAINEGSTGSGYTF.

This chain links TRBV6-8 with TRBJ1-1; the D gene is possibly TRBD1 (6 bases). The CDR3 contains 14 residues. Germline V gene data show CDR1 as MNHGY and CDR2 as SAAAGT. V was trimmed by 6 bases and J by 4 bases, leaving 15 bases between them. CDR3 sequence: CASSPTGGLTEAFF. The CDR3 DNA is TGTGCCAGCAGCCCTACGGGGGGGCTCACTGAAGCTTTCTTT.

This clone qualifies as large. CDR3 protein: CASMSGTENSPLHF. CDR3 DNA sequence: TGTGCCAGCATGTCCGGGACAGAAAATTCACCCCTCCACTTT. This rearrangement joins TRBV6-8 to TRBJ1-6, with TRBD1 matching over 7 bases. Germline lookup yields CDR1 MNHGY and CDR2 SAAAGT. The CDR3 is made up of 14 amino acids. J was trimmed by 7 bases and V by 7 bases; bases with no gene match: 7.

This clone occurred a few times. The J gene is TRBJ1-1, the V gene TRBV9; D is perhaps TRBD1 (6 bases). The ends were cut back, 4 bases at V and 5 bases at J, with 15 bases in the middle. The CDR3 has 14 amino acids. CDR1 and CDR2 (germline): SGDLS, YYNGEE. The CDR3 region has the DNA TGTGCCAGCAGCTCTAGCGGAGACAGGACTGAAGCTTTCTTT. Amino acids: CASSSSGDRTEAFF.

This sequence joins TRBV11-3 and TRBJ2-4; TRBD1 matches 8 bases. The CDR3 runs 15 residues. The germline V gene has CDR1 SGHNT and CDR2 YENEEA. V lost 2 bases, J lost 8 bases, and 8 bases stayed unmatched. CDR3 region: CASSLLQGARDIQYF. The CDR3 region has the DNA TGTGCCAGCAGCTTACTCCAGGGGGCGCGCGACATTCAGTACTTC.

The chain combines TRBV19 with TRBJ2-7, with 7 bases matching TRBD1. CDR1 and CDR2 from the germline V gene are LNHDA and SQIVND (reference sequence). This CDR3 has 16 residues. Trimming took 5 bases from V and 3 from J; bases not matched to a gene: 13. In DNA form, the CDR3 reads TGTGCCAGTAGTTCGATCGCCGGGACAGCGAACTACGAGCAGTACTTC. Residues: CASSSIAGTANYEQYF. Full variable domain (outside the CDR3, taken from reference TRBV19 and TRBJ2-7): DGGITQSPKYLFRKEGQNVTLSCEQNLNHDAMYWYRQDPGQGLRLIYYSQIVNDFQKGDIAEGYSVSREKKESFPLTVTSAQKNPTAFYLCASSSIAGTANYEQYFGPGTRLTVT.

This clone is deemed medium-sized. This chain links TRBV11-3 with TRBJ1-2; no clear D. Trimming took 5 bases from V and 4 from J, leaving 17 bases between them. The CDR3 runs 15 residues. The germline gives CDR1 SGHNT, CDR2 YENEEA. This CDR3 is CASSPRLGLSYGYTF. CDR3 bases: TGTGCCAGCAGCCCCCGCCTAGGTTTGAGCTATGGCTACACCTTC.